What follows describes a single TCR beta chain. Its target is not known. The data were taken from a study of cytomegalovirus exposure and HLA in healthy donors. Points from the study as a whole: Near-uniform donor sequencing depth was presumed by presence/absence analyses. A later examination showed that TCR association rates differed by HLA locus, with DRB1 most and HLA-C fewest. Among immune exposure information, only CMV serostatus was available.

PCR involved 60 Vbeta and 13 Jbeta primers. The table came from immunoSEQ multiplex PCR; TCRdb's copy has only in-frame clones and leaves some out. In the table there are roughly 150,000 clones, over 80% of which are singletons. Donors in the study were healthy people who gave bone marrow. The length of the CDR3 is 15 residues. Looked up from germline, CDR1 is MDHEN and CDR2 is SYDVKM. J gave up 2 bases and V 6 bases, and 6 bases lay outside the gene matches. The sample consisted of PBMCs. The receptor was isolated from a man in his fifties in good health and CMV-seropositive. This rearrangement joins TRBV28 to TRBJ2-3; 9 bases line up with TRBD1. In DNA, the CDR3 is TGTGCCAGCAGATTAAACAGGGGGCACACAGATACGCAGTATTTT. Amino acids: CASRLNRGHTDTQYF. The variable domain in full, with the rest retrieved from reference TRBV28 and TRBJ2-3, is DVKVTQSSRYLVKRTGEKVFLECVQDMDHENMFWYRQDPGLGLRLIYFSYDVKMKEKGDIPEGYSVSREKKERFSLILESASTNQTSMYLCASRLNRGHTDTQYFGPGTRLTVL.